What follows are 17 T cell receptor beta chains derived from one specimen sequenced in a study of blood T cell repertoires in COVID-19. Profiled with immunoSEQ multiplex PCR; TCRdb holds only in-frame clones, not every one. The table lists around 180,000 clones, 88% of them singletons, with about 4.4% in the top ten. Sequences were obtained from peripheral blood. These receptor sequences come from a human donor in a cohort sampled during active COVID-19.

V gene TRBV5-5 combines with J gene TRBJ2-4, with a possible D match to TRBD2 (5 bases). Germline V CDR1 and CDR2: SGHKS, YYEKEE (reference sequence). V was trimmed by 0 bases and J by 2 bases, leaving 12 bases between them. CDR3 length equals 16 residues. The chain's CDR3 is CASSLGGFRTKNIQYF. Written as DNA, the CDR3 is TGTGCCAGCAGCTTGGGCGGGTTCAGGACCAAAAACATTCAGTACTTC.

This clone was counted once. The gene calls are TRBV4-1 and TRBJ2-1; 10 bases are shared with TRBD2. The germline V gene has CDR1 MGHRA and CDR2 YSYEKL. V was clipped by 2 bases and J by 9 bases; unmatched bases: 7. The CDR3 loop spans 15 amino acids. The CDR3 loop reads CASSQKGLASAEQFF. The CDR3 coding sequence is TGCGCCAGCAGCCAAAAGGGACTAGCGAGCGCTGAGCAGTTCTTC.

The J gene is TRBJ2-1, the V gene TRBV19; 11 bases map to TRBD2. The CDR3 spans 17 residues. The ends lost 8 bases at V and 3 bases at J; junction bases unmatched: 12. Germline V gene data show CDR1 as LNHDA and CDR2 as SQIVND (reference sequence). In DNA, the CDR3 is TGTGCCAGTCGGGGGCTAGCGGGAGGAGTTGGCTACAATGAGCAGTTCTTC. Amino acid sequence: CASRGLAGGVGYNEQFF. The full variable domain, its missing parts supplied by reference TRBV19 and TRBJ2-1, is DGGITQSPKYLFRKEGQNVTLSCEQNLNHDAMYWYRQDPGQGLRLIYYSQIVNDFQKGDIAEGYSVSREKKESFPLTVTSAQKNPTAFYLCASRGLAGGVGYNEQFFGPGTRLTVL.

This chain uses TRBV5-1 with TRBJ2-3, with 7 bases identical to TRBD2. Germline CDR1 and CDR2: SGHRS and YFSETQ. Trimming at V came to 7 bases and at J to 2 bases, leaving 7 bases not matched to a gene. The CDR3 runs 14 residues. CDR3 nucleotide sequence: TGCGCCAGCGCCTCCGGGACTATCACAGATACGCAGTATTTT. Amino acid sequence: CASASGTITDTQYF.

V and J are TRBV7-9 and TRBJ1-2, with a possible D match to TRBD1 (5 bases). V lost 4 bases and J lost 1, with 16 bases in between. Germline CDR1 is SEHNR and CDR2 is FQNEAQ (reference sequence). The CDR3 contains 16 residues. The CDR3 DNA reads TGTGCCAGCAGCTCCCCAAGCAGGGTGGTTAACTATGGCTACACCTTC. Translating gives CASSSPSRVVNYGYTF. Drawing the rest from reference TRBV7-9 and TRBJ1-2, the complete variable domain is DTGVSQNPRHKITKRGQNVTFRCDPISEHNRLYWYRQTLGQGPEFLTYFQNEAQLEKSRLLSDRFSAERPKGSFSTLEIQRTEQGDSAMYLCASSSPSRVVNYGYTFGSGTRLTVV.

The chain employs TRBV6-1 and TRBJ1-4; 8 bases line up with TRBD1. Germline loops: CDR1 MNHNS, CDR2 SASEGT. With V trimmed by 3 bases and J by 9 bases, 3 bases remained unmatched. This CDR3 spans 13 amino acids. The CDR3 protein is CASSDDRGQKLFF. CDR3 in DNA: TGTGCCAGCAGTGATGACAGGGGTCAAAAACTGTTTTTT.

The chain joins TRBV27 to TRBJ2-6; possibly TRBD2 for D (7 bases). Trimming removed 2 bases at V and 4 bases at J, with 15 bases between. This CDR3 has 17 residues. The V gene's germline CDR1 is MNHEY and CDR2 SMNVEV (reference sequence). CDR3 coding DNA: TGTGCCAGCAGTTTAAAAGGTCGGGGGGCAGGGGCCAACGTCCTGACTTTC. Translating it yields CASSLKGRGAGANVLTF.

This sequence joins TRBV7-8 and TRBJ2-4; D perhaps matches TRBD2 (7 bases). CDR1 and CDR2 from the germline V gene are SGHVS and FQNEAQ. The CDR3 has 17 residues. V was shortened by 1 base and J by 3 bases, with 16 bases between the two germline ends. CDR3 coding DNA: TGTGCCAGCAGCTTAGTGCCAAGGGGGGGCGGCAAAAACATTCAGTACTTC. Translating it yields CASSLVPRGGGKNIQYF.

This clone has a handful of counts. This chain joins TRBV5-1 and TRBJ1-4; the match to TRBD1 covers 7 bases. After removal of 2 bases from V and 8 bases from J, the junction contained 6 bases not matched to a gene. The germline V gene has CDR1 SGHRS and CDR2 YFSETQ. The CDR3 spans 14 residues. CDR3: CASSLGRGQEKLFF. CDR3 nucleotides: TGCGCCAGCAGCTTAGGTAGGGGGCAGGAAAAACTGTTTTTT.

V gene TRBV7-2 combines with J gene TRBJ2-2, with D unresolved. Per germline, CDR1 SGHTA and CDR2 FQGNSA. CDR3 length: 13 amino acids. With 5 bases removed from V and 2 bases from J, the gap between germline ends came to 6 bases. The CDR3 reads CASSPKNTGELFF. CDR3 in DNA: TGTGCCAGCAGCCCAAAAAACACCGGGGAGCTGTTTTTT.

The rearrangement uses TRBV11-2 and TRBJ2-7, with 7 positions matching TRBD2. This CDR3 comprises 13 residues. CDR1 and CDR2 from the germline V gene are SGHAT and FQNNGV. With 1 base clipped from V and 7 bases from J, the junction kept 4 bases outside the gene matches. As DNA, the CDR3 is TGTGCCAGCAGCTTAGGGGGGGGAAGGGAGCAGTACTTC. Translating it yields CASSLGGGREQYF.

The chain couples TRBV6-6 to TRBJ2-3; 8 bases agree with TRBD2. CDR3 length equals 15 residues. Germline assignment: CDR1 MNHNY and CDR2 SVGAGI (reference sequence). The V segment lost 6 bases and the J segment 9 bases; nucleotides outside the gene matches: 14. The CDR3 DNA reads as TGTGCCAGCAGGCCAACCCGGGGGGGGATCGGGACGCAGTATTTT. The encoded protein is CASRPTRGGIGTQYF.

This clone occurred once. The DNA for the CDR3 is TGTGCCAGCAGCTTCCCAGAAACCCTTGAGCAGTTCTTC. Translation: CASSFPETLEQFF. The chain recombines TRBV11-2 with TRBJ2-1; D remains ambiguous. Germline V gives CDR1 SGHAT, CDR2 FQNNGV. Deletions cut 3 bases from V and 9 bases from J, with 12 bases between. The CDR3 covers 13 residues.

A note on this clone: The sample holds other DNA sequences that translate to the same CDR3. In nucleotides, the CDR3 is TGTGCCAGCAGTGCGGGGTTGAACACTGAAGCTTTCTTT. Translated: CASSAGLNTEAFF. This rearrangement joins TRBV2 to TRBJ1-1; D is undetermined. Trimming pared 4 bases from V and 0 bases from J, leaving 6 bases between. Per germline, CDR1 SNHLY and CDR2 FYNNEI. The CDR3 consists of 13 residues.

The rearrangement joins TRBV19 to TRBJ2-2; 9 bases line up with TRBD1. The CDR3 has 16 residues. Per the germline V gene, CDR1 is LNHDA and CDR2 is SQIVND (reference sequence). V dropped 1 base and J dropped 4; count of bases not matched to a gene: 4. Written as DNA, the CDR3 is TGTGCCAGTAGTATAGGCGGGGACAGGGTCACCGGGGAGCTGTTTTTT. Protein product: CASSIGGDRVTGELFF.

The chain is built from TRBV6-5 and TRBJ1-1, with D possibly TRBD1 on 5 matching bases. The CDR3 totals 14 residues. Germline V gene lookup returns CDR1 MNHEY and CDR2 SVGAGI. V dropped 3 bases and J dropped 3 bases, with 11 bases sitting between them. The CDR3 protein is CASSYQGRDTEAFF. In DNA, the CDR3 is TGTGCCAGCAGTTATCAGGGCAGGGACACTGAAGCTTTCTTT.

The chain employs TRBV6-4 and TRBJ1-2; possible D gene TRBD1, 5 bases. The CDR3 contains 13 residues. Germline lookup yields CDR1 MRHNA and CDR2 SNTAGT. The V end was cut by 2 bases, the J end by 4 bases, with 8 bases between. As DNA, the CDR3 is TGTGCCAGCAGTGACGGAGGGGCCTATGGCTACACCTTC. Residues: CASSDGGAYGYTF.